This T cell receptor (beta chain) was captured in a study of vaccination and CD4 T cells after COVID-19. Study at large: As control conditions, cultures were given either a CEFX pool serving as positive control, an HIV-1 Nef pool, or no peptide at all.

As concerns this clonotype: The antigen is not known.

Once obtained from cultured CD4+ T cells, the DNA was sequenced using the Oncomine TCR Beta short-read assay. CD4+ T cells were cultured, and genomic DNA was extracted from them. MiXCR was run by TCRdb on the PCR reads, yielding one entry per CDR3 protein. The sample comprises 8,000 or so distinct CDR3 sequences, approximately 30% of which are singletons, and approximately 12% rests with the top ten. CDR1 is KGHDR and CDR2 is SFDVKD in the germline V gene. V dropped 3 bases and J dropped 3; count of bases not matched to a gene: 15. The CDR3 covers 18 residues. The treatment: approximately nine-day PBMC culture with coronavirus spike peptide pools or control peptides (ViraFEST assay). During the years 2011-2018, before the COVID-19 pandemic, the unexposed donor's CD4+ T cells were collected. Using peptide pools, antigen-specific T cells were expanded in ViraFEST before TCRs were sequenced. The cultures had half their medium swapped for fresh IL-2 medium on days 3 and 7.

The clonotype comes from a human donor in good health. Sequenced input: CD4+ T cells from blood, cultured in vitro. The chain links TRBV24-1 to TRBJ1-2, with 7 bases matching TRBD1. The CDR3: CATSDQTFRQGLDYGYTF. The DNA of the CDR3 is TGTGCCACCAGTGATCAGACTTTCAGACAGGGATTGGACTATGGCTACACCTTC.